The present T cell receptor (beta chain) was sequenced within a study of T cell changes during pregnancy in multiple sclerosis. Trimming took 3 bases from V and 6 from J; bases not matched to a gene: 8. CDR3 size: 14 residues. Germline-derived CDR1 and CDR2 are SQVTM and ANQGSEA. Here immunoSEQ multiplex PCR was the method, and the copy in TCRdb shows in-frame clones only, minus some. The repertoire holds about 57,000 clones, with 93% as singletons. The starting material was peripheral blood, obtained after pregnancy. This receptor was taken from a female donor with multiple sclerosis, enrolled in a pregnancy study. The rearrangement joins TRBV29-1 to TRBJ2-1; 7 bases match TRBD2. The CDR3 reads CSVDPSGFFNEQFF. Here the CDR3 DNA reads TGCAGCGTTGACCCTAGCGGTTTTTTCAATGAGCAGTTCTTC.